The present entry profiles one T cell receptor beta chain with its context. The antigen is undetermined. This CDR3 has 14 residues. Trimming took off 4 bases at V and 2 bases at J, with 9 bases between the two ends. Germline V lookup: CDR1 MDHEN, CDR2 SYDVKM. Caucasian adults residing in Nashville, Tennessee made up all the donors. The repertoire was sequenced with immunoSEQ multiplex PCR; TCRdb's copy has only in-frame clones and lacks some. Among some 2.4 million clones listed, 80% to 95% were seen once. The data derive from a study of shared clonotypes between healthy human individuals. Study results and limitations: It was anticipated that sequencing depth would influence how many clonotypes donors shared.

The sequencing sample was made of naive CD4+ T cells from PBMCs. As to subset: CD45RA+ positively selected. This TCR derives from a man aged 18-30 years in good health. Some clones in this sample may be carry-over from other donors' samples. The rearrangement links TRBV28 to TRBJ2-1, with D hard to call. The CDR3 protein is CASSSPSPYNEQFF. As DNA, the CDR3 is TGTGCCAGCAGTTCCCCGTCCCCCTACAATGAGCAGTTCTTC. Drawing the rest from reference TRBV28 and TRBJ2-1, the complete variable domain is DVKVTQSSRYLVKRTGEKVFLECVQDMDHENMFWYRQDPGLGLRLIYFSYDVKMKEKGDIPEGYSVSREKKERFSLILESASTNQTSMYLCASSSPSPYNEQFFGPGTRLTVL.